These 21 T cell receptor beta chains originate from one sample sequenced in a study of cytomegalovirus exposure and HLA in healthy donors. The PCR contained 60 Vbeta and 13 Jbeta primers. The assay was immunoSEQ multiplex PCR, and TCRdb's table has in-frame clones only and misses some. The sample contains some 140,000 clones, 70% to 80% of which appear only once. Sequencing was performed on PBMCs. These receptors all come from a man aged 25 to 45 in good health and CMV-seropositive.

This rearrangement joins TRBV4-2 to TRBJ1-3; D unclear. CDR3 length: 15 amino acids. Between the trimmed V and J ends, which lost 2 bases and 4 bases, there was a span of 12 bases. Germline V CDR1 and CDR2: LGHNA, YNFKEQ. The CDR3 DNA reads as TGTGCCAGCAGCCAACCAACCCAGGAAGGAAACACCATATATTTT. Translated: CASSQPTQEGNTIYF.

There are a few counts of this clone. The chain couples TRBV27 to TRBJ1-2, with D tentatively TRBD1 (6 bases). Germline CDR1 reads MNHEY; CDR2 reads SMNVEV (reference sequence). Trimming removed 8 bases at V and 2 bases at J, with 15 bases between. The CDR3 runs to 14 residues. CDR3 coding DNA: TGTGCCAGCGGACCGGGACACCGAAACTATGGCTACACCTTC. Amino acids: CASGPGHRNYGYTF.

The table lists this clone with a count of one. At one boundary the junction diverges from the germline segment, which might be a read error. This sequence joins TRBV11-2 and TRBJ2-4, with a weak D call TRBD1 (6 bases). The CDR3 loop spans 13 amino acids. Per germline, CDR1 SGHAT and CDR2 FQNNGV. CDR3 loop: CASSLDPRRQVSF. DNA for the CDR3: TGTGCCAGCAGCTTAGATCCCAGGAGACAGGTCTCCTTC.

This chain joins TRBV9 and TRBJ2-5; D is perhaps TRBD2 (6 bases). The CDR3 totals 14 residues. Germline CDR1 SGDLS, CDR2 YYNGEE. The V end was cut by 3 bases, the J end by 3 bases, with 12 bases between. CDR3 bases: TGTGCCAGCAGCGCCCGGGACTTTGAAGAGACCCAGTACTTC. It yields the protein CASSARDFEETQYF.

The J gene is TRBJ1-1, the V gene TRBV10-1; weak D call: TRBD1 (5 bases). Trimming shortened V by 0 bases and J by 4 bases, and 15 bases separated the two germline ends. This CDR3 has 16 amino acids. Germline V lookup: CDR1 WNHNN, CDR2 SYGVQD (reference sequence). CDR3 sequence: CASSESRGRDGTEAFF. CDR3 sequence (DNA): TGCGCCAGCAGTGAGTCGCGGGGCCGGGACGGCACTGAAGCTTTCTTT.

The chain links TRBV15 to TRBJ1-1; 9 nucleotides match TRBD1. This CDR3 has 15 residues. V shed 3 bases and J 2 bases; nucleotides not matched to a gene: 4. From germline, CDR1 is LNHNV and CDR2 YYDKDF (reference sequence). The CDR3 protein is CATSRGDRANTEAFF. The CDR3 DNA follows: TGTGCCACCAGCAGGGGGGACAGGGCAAACACTGAAGCTTTCTTT.

This clone has just a few counts. The DNA of the CDR3 is TGCGCCAGCAGTGAGTCTAGCAGGGGGTCTTATGGCTACACCTTC. Amino acids: CASSESSRGSYGYTF. The rearrangement joins TRBV10-2 to TRBJ1-2, with TRBD1 matching over 7 bases. Germline-derived CDR1 and CDR2 are WSHSY and SAAADI. Losses at the gene ends were 0 bases for V and 5 bases for J; bases not matched to a gene: 6. This CDR3 is 15 amino acids long.

The chain combines TRBV27 with TRBJ1-5; D remains unclear. The V and J ends lost 5 bases and 0 bases respectively, with 5 bases between them. The CDR3 extends over 13 amino acids. CDR1 MNHEY and CDR2 SMNVEV come from the germline V gene (reference sequence). CDR3: CASSQNSNQPQHF. As DNA, the CDR3 is TGTGCCAGCAGTCAGAATAGCAATCAGCCCCAGCATTTT.

This rearrangement joins TRBV6-5 to TRBJ2-1; TRBD2 is a possible D gene (6 bases). The germline V gene encodes CDR1 MNHEY and CDR2 SVGAGI. Trimming pared 6 bases from V and 9 bases from J, leaving 15 bases between. The CDR3 has 13 residues. This CDR3 reads CASSQGREAEQFF. The CDR3, as DNA: TGTGCCAGCAGCCAGGGAAGGGAGGCTGAGCAGTTCTTC.

In its sample, this clone was seen a few times. The V gene is TRBV9, the J gene TRBJ2-5, with 7 bases lining up with TRBD1. The CDR3 runs 15 residues. The V gene's germline CDR1 is SGDLS and CDR2 YYNGEE. The trim removed 0 bases at V and 2 bases at J, leaving 4 bases unmatched. For the CDR3, the DNA is TGTGCCAGCAGCGTAGATCAGGGGGATCAAGAGACCCAGTACTTC. This gives the protein CASSVDQGDQETQYF. Looking up the rest from reference TRBV9 and TRBJ2-5 gives the full variable domain: DSGVTQTPKHLITATGQRVTLRCSPRSGDLSVYWYQQSLDQGLQFLIQYYNGEERAKGNILERFSAQQFPDLHSELNLSSLELGDSALYFCASSVDQGDQETQYFGPGTRLLVL.

The rearrangement joins TRBV27 to TRBJ1-5, with 10 positions matching TRBD1. The CDR3 contains 14 residues. Germline CDR1 is MNHEY and CDR2 is SMNVEV (reference sequence). The V gene end was trimmed by 5 bases and the J gene end by 4 bases; junction bases not matched to a gene: 2. The DNA for the CDR3 is TGTGCCAGCAGTAGGGACAGGGGAAATCAGCCCCAGCATTTT. Translating gives CASSRDRGNQPQHF.

The genes are TRBV6-5 and TRBJ1-1; unclear D gene. This CDR3 has 15 amino acids. The V end lost 4 bases, the J end lost 1 base, and 13 bases lay between the germline ends. The germline CDR1 and CDR2 sequences are MNHEY and SVGAGI. This chain's CDR3 is CASSLRTQSNTEAFF. CDR3 bases: TGTGCCAGCAGTTTGAGGACTCAGTCGAACACTGAAGCTTTCTTT.

The chain combines TRBV30 with TRBJ1-3; 8 nucleotides agree with TRBD1. Per the germline V gene, CDR1 is GTSNPN and CDR2 is SVGIG (reference sequence). Unmatched junction bases numbered 4, after V lost 2 bases and J lost 4 bases. The CDR3 totals 14 residues. The CDR3 loop is CAWSFGQGGNTIYF. CDR3 coding DNA: TGTGCCTGGAGTTTCGGACAGGGCGGAAACACCATATATTTT.

The chain recombines TRBV30 with TRBJ2-7; TRBD2 matches at 8 bases. V was pared by 4 bases and J by 2 bases, with 1 base of the junction left unmatched. CDR3 length equals 12 residues. Per germline, CDR1 GTSNPN and CDR2 SVGIG (reference sequence). CDR3: CAWNSGAYEQYF. The CDR3 DNA sequence: TGTGCCTGGAATAGCGGGGCCTACGAGCAGTACTTC.

The rearrangement joins TRBV12-5 to TRBJ2-3; D might be TRBD2 (6 bases). Germline values: CDR1 LGHNT, CDR2 FRNRAP. This CDR3 is built from 19 residues. The germline V and J ends were trimmed by 0 bases and 4 bases, with 23 bases remaining between them. CDR3 protein: CASGLVRGLLKGRPDTQYF. CDR3 DNA sequence: TGTGCTAGTGGTTTGGTTAGGGGACTTCTCAAAGGGCGTCCAGATACGCAGTATTTT. Full variable domain (outside the CDR3, taken from reference TRBV12-5 and TRBJ2-3): DARVTQTPRHKVTEMGQEVTMRCQPILGHNTVFWYRQTMMQGLELLAYFRNRAPLDDSGMPKDRFSAEMPDATLATLKIQPSEPRDSAVYFCASGLVRGLLKGRPDTQYFGPGTRLTVL.

This chain joins TRBV14 and TRBJ2-2; D is unresolved. The CDR3 sequence is 15 residues long. Trimming took 0 bases from V and 6 from J, leaving 11 bases between them. CDR1 and CDR2 (germline): SGHDN, FVKESK. The CDR3 protein is CASSQEPDYPGELFF. The CDR3 nucleotides read TGTGCCAGCAGCCAAGAGCCAGATTACCCCGGGGAGCTGTTTTTT.

The V gene is TRBV14, the J gene TRBJ2-1; 14 bases are a match to TRBD2. Unmatched junction bases numbered 29, after V lost 4 bases and J lost 9 bases. CDR3 size: 23 residues. Germline V lookup: CDR1 SGHDN, CDR2 FVKESK. CDR3 sequence reads: CASSPTLGQGTTMTSGRVGEQFF. The CDR3 DNA is TGTGCCAGCAGCCCCACTTTGGGACAGGGGACAACCATGACTAGCGGGAGGGTTGGTGAGCAGTTCTTC.

The chain links TRBV10-1 to TRBJ1-2; D unresolved. From germline, CDR1 is WNHNN and CDR2 SYGVQD (reference sequence). The length of the CDR3 is 14 residues. The ends were cut back, 2 bases at V and 7 bases at J, with 14 bases in the middle. For the CDR3, the DNA is TGCGCCAGCAGTGAGACTCCGCCCATCTTTGGCTACACCTTC. Residues: CASSETPPIFGYTF.

This chain connects TRBV7-6 to TRBJ1-5; 9 bases align to TRBD1. This CDR3 comprises 18 residues. Germline CDR1 is SGHVS and CDR2 is FNYEAQ. V shed 5 bases, J shed 0 bases, and the junction held 11 bases outside the gene matches. In nucleotides, the CDR3 is TGTGCCAGCAGCCCTCGGACAGGGGCCCTTTATAGCAATCAGCCCCAGCATTTT. This codes for CASSPRTGALYSNQPQHF. The full variable domain, with the rest looked up from reference TRBV7-6 and TRBJ1-5, is GAGVSQSPRYKVTKRGQDVALRCDPISGHVSLYWYRQALGQGPEFLTYFNYEAQQDKSGLPNDRFSAERPEGSISTLTIQRTEQRDSAMYRCASSPRTGALYSNQPQHFGDGTRLSIL.

The genes are TRBV4-1 and TRBJ1-6; 8 nucleotides agree with TRBD1. V trimming: 0 bases; J trimming: 7 bases; junction bases outside the gene matches: 2. The CDR3 runs 15 residues. The germline V gene has CDR1 MGHRA and CDR2 YSYEKL. Here the CDR3 DNA reads TGCGCCAGCAGCCAAGAAGGACAGGGCAATTCACCCCTCCACTTT. Translating gives CASSQEGQGNSPLHF.

The table lists this clone with a few counts. This chain connects TRBV27 to TRBJ2-1, with no clear D. Germline V gene data show CDR1 as MNHEY and CDR2 as SMNVEV (reference sequence). V was cut by 6 bases and J by 1 base, with 10 bases left in between. CDR3 length equals 14 residues. The CDR3 DNA is TGTGCCAGCAGAACCACCGGGTCCTACAATGAGCAGTTCTTC. Translation: CASRTTGSYNEQFF.